This T cell receptor beta chain was profiled in a study of OX40 agonist ivuxolimab in advanced cancers. Sequencing used immunoSEQ multiplex PCR; TCRdb keeps in-frame clones, though not all of them. Here the sample spans around 85,000 clones, about 90% being singletons. Looked up from germline, CDR1 is PRHDT and CDR2 is FYEKMQ (reference sequence). This CDR3 contains 15 residues. Losses at the gene ends were 1 base for V and 4 bases for J; bases not matched to a gene: 5. The chain recombines TRBV13 with TRBJ2-5; TRBD2 matches 8 bases. This TCR was sampled from an adult with an advanced solid tumor such as melanoma, head and neck, liver or kidney cancer. The sample in question was CD4+ or CD8+ T cells sorted from blood, obtained in a trial of the OX40 agonist ivuxolimab. The CDR3: CASSLEGLVGETQYF. DNA for the CDR3: TGTGCCAGCAGCTTAGAGGGACTAGTAGGAGAGACCCAGTACTTC.